The next 15 T cell receptor beta chains were all read from a single sample in a study of blood T cell repertoires in COVID-19 (dated by TCRdb to 2020 to 2022). The library relied on the immunoSEQ multiplex PCR assay. Imported from immuneACCESS, the table was reduced by TCRdb to in-frame sequences with V and J called. These copies leave out some clones; in studies compared against another copy, an unresolved V gene accounts for under half, and the cause of the remainder is not known. The sample has nearly 40,000 clones on record, 80% of them singletons. The ten largest clones represent 35% to 45% of the sample. Source material: peripheral blood. The receptor source for this set is a man at least 80 years old with active or convalescent COVID-19.

The CDR3 coding sequence is TGTGCCAGCAGCCTCGACAGGGCTGGAAACACCATATATTTT. Translation gives CASSLDRAGNTIYF. This chain uses TRBV7-2 with TRBJ1-3, with TRBD1 identical over 7 bases. V was clipped by 5 bases and J by 2 bases; unmatched bases: 3. Germline CDR1 and CDR2: SGHTA and FQGNSA. The CDR3 is 14 amino acids. The full variable domain, with the rest looked up from reference TRBV7-2 and TRBJ1-3, is GAGVSQSPSNKVTEKGKDVELRCDPISGHTALYWYRQSLGQGLEFLIYFQGNSAPDKSGLPSDRFSAERTGGSVSTLTIQRTQQEDSAVYLCASSLDRAGNTIYFGEGSWLTVV.

This clone was counted a few times. This sequence joins TRBV28 and TRBJ1-1; maybe TRBD1 (6 bases). Germline assignment: CDR1 MDHEN and CDR2 SYDVKM. Between the trimmed V and J ends, which lost 5 bases and 1 base, there was a span of 14 bases. The CDR3 spans 15 residues. The DNA of the CDR3 is TGTGCCAGCAGTCCCCGGGGAGGGGGGAACACTGAAGCTTTCTTT. This codes for CASSPRGGGNTEAFF.

Note on this clone: Different DNA sequences within this sample yield the same CDR3. The chain employs TRBV28 and TRBJ2-5; D is possibly TRBD1 (6 bases). Germline assignment: CDR1 MDHEN and CDR2 SYDVKM. Trimming removed 5 bases from V and 2 bases from J, with 9 bases in between. The CDR3 totals 13 residues. DNA of the CDR3: TGTGCCAGCAGTACGACAGGTCAAGAGACCCAGTACTTC. It yields the protein CASSTTGQETQYF.

This sequence joins TRBV7-9 and TRBJ1-1; perhaps TRBD1 as D (5 bases). The CDR3 extends over 12 amino acids. Germline V lookup: CDR1 SEHNR, CDR2 FQNEAQ (reference sequence). V shed 5 bases and J shed 8 bases, with 12 bases lying between them. CDR3 in amino acids: CASSQGPLEAFF. CDR3 coding DNA: TGTGCCAGCAGCCAGGGTCCACTAGAAGCTTTCTTT.

The J gene is TRBJ1-5, the V gene TRBV4-3, with D possibly matching TRBD1 (5 bases). V shed 0 bases and J shed 7 bases, with 13 bases lying between them. Germline CDR1 is LGHNA and CDR2 is YSLEER. The CDR3 runs 15 residues. The chain's CDR3 is CASSQDEQGGQPQHF. The CDR3 DNA reads TGCGCCAGCAGCCAAGATGAGCAGGGAGGGCAGCCCCAGCATTTT.

The V and J genes are TRBV28 and TRBJ2-1; 7 positions match TRBD2. Germline CDR1 MDHEN, CDR2 SYDVKM. The CDR3 length is 15 residues. After removal of 4 bases from V and 3 bases from J, the junction contained 6 bases not matched to a gene. The CDR3 DNA follows: TGTGCCAGCAGTTCCTCCGGGACTAACTACAATGAGCAGTTCTTC. This codes for CASSSSGTNYNEQFF.

This clone came up once. The rearrangement uses TRBV5-8 and TRBJ1-1; D is unresolved. CDR1 and CDR2 from the germline V gene are SGHTS and YDEGEE. Trimming left V 2 bases short and J 5 bases short, with 13 bases between. CDR3 length: 14 amino acids. The CDR3 protein is CASSFYVLGTEAFF. CDR3 sequence (DNA): TGTGCCAGCAGCTTTTATGTTCTCGGGACTGAAGCTTTCTTT.

The chain has TRBV4-2 and TRBJ2-7, with D possibly TRBD1 on 5 matching bases. From germline, CDR1 is LGHNA and CDR2 YNFKEQ. V dropped 0 bases and J dropped 3 bases, with 9 bases sitting between them. The CDR3 has 14 residues. CDR3 amino acids: CASSQDLRDYEQYF. The CDR3 nucleotides read TGTGCCAGCAGCCAAGATCTCAGGGACTACGAGCAGTACTTC.

The chain couples TRBV7-6 to TRBJ1-5; D is perhaps TRBD1 (5 bases). Germline CDR1 and CDR2: SGHVS and FNYEAQ. V lost 1 base, J lost 4 bases, and 8 bases lay in between. The CDR3 has 14 amino acids. The CDR3 DNA reads as TGTGCCAGCAGCTTAGGCGCAGGGAATCAGCCCCAGCATTTT. It yields the protein CASSLGAGNQPQHF.

This chain uses TRBV28 with TRBJ1-5; 8 bases agree with TRBD1. There are 17 residues in the CDR3. Germline V gene sequence: CDR1 MDHEN, CDR2 SYDVKM. Germline trimming cut 7 bases from V and 6 bases from J; bases unmatched to any gene: 17. CDR3: CASNRGAGGRLRQPQHF. The CDR3 DNA reads as TGTGCCAGCAACAGGGGGGCAGGGGGCCGACTACGTCAGCCCCAGCATTTT. Using reference TRBV28 and TRBJ1-5 for the parts outside the CDR3, the full variable domain is DVKVTQSSRYLVKRTGEKVFLECVQDMDHENMFWYRQDPGLGLRLIYFSYDVKMKEKGDIPEGYSVSREKKERFSLILESASTNQTSMYLCASNRGAGGRLRQPQHFGDGTRLSIL.

This chain joins TRBV6-6 and TRBJ2-2, with 14 positions matching TRBD2. The CDR3 has 17 residues. Germline V lookup: CDR1 MNHNY, CDR2 SVGAGI (reference sequence). The ends lost 5 bases at V and 6 bases at J; junction bases unmatched: 8. The DNA for the CDR3 is TGTGCCAGCAGTCGAAAGGGACTAGCGGGAGCGTCCGGGGAGCTGTTTTTT. It yields the protein CASSRKGLAGASGELFF.

The chain recombines TRBV5-8 with TRBJ1-2; D might be TRBD1 (5 bases). CDR1 is SGHTS, CDR2 YDEGEE, per germline. The CDR3 length is 14 residues. V lost 4 bases and J lost 1, with 11 bases in between. CDR3 coding DNA: TGTGCCAGCAGCCGGTGGGGCGGTAACTATGGCTACACCTTC. It translates to CASSRWGGNYGYTF.

The chain couples TRBV2 to TRBJ2-7, with TRBD1 matching 8 bases. Germline CDR1 SNHLY, CDR2 FYNNEI. The V segment lost 7 bases and the J segment 2 bases; nucleotides outside the gene matches: 7. The CDR3 runs 14 residues. The CDR3 spells CASTDQGATYEQYF. The CDR3, as DNA: TGTGCCAGCACCGATCAGGGGGCCACCTACGAGCAGTACTTC.

The chain joins TRBV7-6 to TRBJ2-7, with 8 nucleotides matching TRBD1. There are 14 residues in the CDR3. CDR1 is SGHVS and CDR2 is FNYEAQ in the germline V gene. V shed 5 bases, J shed 5 bases, and the junction held 8 bases outside the gene matches. CDR3: CASSLGQGENEQYF. The CDR3 DNA is TGTGCCAGCAGCCTAGGACAGGGCGAGAACGAGCAGTACTTC.

This chain links TRBV7-8 with TRBJ2-2; the match to TRBD2 covers 7 bases. CDR3 length: 19 residues. Trimming at V came to 4 bases and at J to 4 bases, leaving 18 bases not matched to a gene. Per germline, CDR1 SGHVS and CDR2 FQNEAQ. CDR3 bases: TGTGCCAGCAGCTCGTGGGCGCGGGAGAGTATCGGGGGCACCGGGGAGCTGTTTTTT. This gives the protein CASSSWARESIGGTGELFF. Based on the CDR3 plus reference TRBV7-8 and TRBJ2-2, the full variable domain is GAGVSQSPRYKVAKRGQDVALRCDPISGHVSLFWYQQALGQGPEFLTYFQNEAQLDKSGLPSDRFFAERPEGSVSTLKIQRTQQEDSAVYLCASSSWARESIGGTGELFFGEGSRLTVL.